The rows below give T cell receptor beta chains drawn from one sample of a study of T cells after posttransplantation cyclophosphamide. Assay used: immunoSEQ multiplex PCR; TCRdb lists only in-frame clones, some missing. The repertoire consists of approximately 18,000 clones, none detected only once. The sample was PBMCs, taken after allogeneic stem cell transplant with posttransplant cyclophosphamide. The source of these receptors is a female patient under 45 who received an allogeneic stem cell transplant from a related donor, was CMV-positive, and had no GVHD. Part of the T cells may come from the graft donor. CDR3s include the opening cysteine and the closing phenylalanine or tryptophan. A D gene is named only where the DNA matches it firmly. Size is stated as once, few, many or a size class.

J,size,V,length,D,DNA,CDR3
TRBJ1-6,many,TRBV19,16,NA,TGTGCCAGTAGTACCGGGACACTGATTTATAATTCACCCCTCCACTTT,CASSTGTLIYNSPLHF
TRBJ2-2,few,TRBV7-3,19,NA,TGTGCCAGCAGCTTAATCCCTCCGACACAGGGTGGAGCGGCCGGGGAGCTGTTTTTT,CASSLIPPTQGGAAGELFF
TRBJ1-4,many,TRBV4-2,20,TRBD1,TGTGCCAGCAGCCCAGCCGGTTGGACAGGAGACCTTACAACTAATGAAAAACTGTTTTTT,CASSPAGWTGDLTTNEKLFF
TRBJ2-1,many,TRBV19,14,NA,TGTGCCAGTGGAGGACAGAGCTCCTACAATGAGCAGTTCTTC,CASGGQSSYNEQFF
TRBJ1-1,many,TRBV28,13,NA,TGTGCCAGCAGTTTATCACGACTAACTGAAGCTTTCTTT,CASSLSRLTEAFF
TRBJ2-7,many,TRBV5-1,17,TRBD2,TGCGCCAGCAGCCCCGCTAGCGGGAGAACACTTATCTACGAGCAGTACTTC,CASSPASGRTLIYEQYF
TRBJ1-5,many,TRBV5-1,16,NA,TGCGCCAGCAGCCCAGAAGCCGGGACATCTATACGGCCCCAGCATTTT,CASSPEAGTSIRPQHF
TRBJ2-3,many,TRBV27,19,TRBD2,TGTGCCAGCAGTCACCCGCAGAGGAGTAGCGGGAGGTTCGCAGATACGCAGTATTTT,CASSHPQRSSGRFADTQYF
TRBJ1-2,many,TRBV2,15,NA,TGTGCCAGCACCCTCCTAGATGGACAGTACTATGGCTACACCTTC,CASTLLDGQYYGYTF
TRBJ2-7,many,TRBV28,12,NA,TGTGCCAGCAGTTTTTATAGCAACGAGCAGTACTTC,CASSFYSNEQYF
TRBJ1-3,many,TRBV28,16,NA,TGTGCCAGCAGTTTATTGGGCACCTACTCTGGAAACACCATATATTTT,CASSLLGTYSGNTIYF
TRBJ2-1,many,TRBV7-2,14,TRBD2,TGTGCCAGCAGCCAACTGGGACTAGTCAATGAGCAGTTCTTC,CASSQLGLVNEQFF
TRBJ2-7,many,TRBV30,13,NA,TGTGCCTGGAGGATTATTTTGGCGGGCGAGCAGTACTTC,CAWRIILAGEQYF
TRBJ2-5,many,TRBV7-2,14,NA,TGTGCCAGCAGCCCCGGACAGCTACAAGAGACCCAGTACTTC,CASSPGQLQETQYF
TRBJ2-7,many,TRBV27,14,TRBD1,TGTGCCAGCAACCCGGACAGGCGCTCCTACGAGCAGTACTTC,CASNPDRRSYEQYF
TRBJ2-1,few,TRBV28,13,TRBD2,TGTGCCAGCAGTTTATCCTCCCCCAGCGGGGCGGTCTTC,CASSLSSPSGAVF
TRBJ1-5,many,TRBV2,15,NA,TGTGCCAGCAGTGAAGGCAGGGGACCCAATCAGCCCCAGCATTTT,CASSEGRGPNQPQHF
TRBJ1-1,many,TRBV27,14,TRBD1,TGTGCCAGCAGTTGGGACAGGGGGCGCGGTGAAGCTTTCTTT,CASSWDRGRGEAFF